This section outlines one T cell receptor beta chain sequence together with its context. It was by 5' RACE with UMI labels that the TRB cDNA libraries were prepared. TCRdb processed the 5' RACE reads again and assigns one entry to each CDR3 protein, with no DNA. This sample's clone table lists around 50,000 distinct CDR3 sequences. This specimen belongs to a study of CXCR3-negative and CXCR3-positive naive CD8 T cells. The TCR was taken from a human donor in good health. Some clones in this sample may be carry-over from other donors' samples. Sequencing was carried out using naive CXCR3- CD8+ T cells from blood. Subset denoted: CD45RO-CCR7+CD27+CD95- naive CD8+ T cells lacking CXCR3 (TNR3-).

The CDR3 loop reads CASSLTGGLDEQFF. This rearrangement joins TRBV12-3 or TRBV12-4 to TRBJ2-1; TCRdb names TRBD2, which stays unverified in the absence of DNA. The CDR3 is 14 amino acids.